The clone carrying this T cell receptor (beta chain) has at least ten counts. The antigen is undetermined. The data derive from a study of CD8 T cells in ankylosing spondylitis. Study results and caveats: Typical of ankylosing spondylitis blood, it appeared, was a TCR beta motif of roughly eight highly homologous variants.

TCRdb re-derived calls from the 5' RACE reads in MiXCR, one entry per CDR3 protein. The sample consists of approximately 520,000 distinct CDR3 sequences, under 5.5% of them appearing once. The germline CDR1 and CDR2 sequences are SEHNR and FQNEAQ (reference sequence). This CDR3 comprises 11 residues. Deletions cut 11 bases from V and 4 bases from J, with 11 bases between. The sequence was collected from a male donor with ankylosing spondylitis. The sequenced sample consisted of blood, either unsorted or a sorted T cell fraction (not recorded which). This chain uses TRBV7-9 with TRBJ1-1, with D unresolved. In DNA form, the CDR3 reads TGTGCCTTTTCCTTGGGCACTGAAGCTTTCTTT. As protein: CAFSLGTEAFF.